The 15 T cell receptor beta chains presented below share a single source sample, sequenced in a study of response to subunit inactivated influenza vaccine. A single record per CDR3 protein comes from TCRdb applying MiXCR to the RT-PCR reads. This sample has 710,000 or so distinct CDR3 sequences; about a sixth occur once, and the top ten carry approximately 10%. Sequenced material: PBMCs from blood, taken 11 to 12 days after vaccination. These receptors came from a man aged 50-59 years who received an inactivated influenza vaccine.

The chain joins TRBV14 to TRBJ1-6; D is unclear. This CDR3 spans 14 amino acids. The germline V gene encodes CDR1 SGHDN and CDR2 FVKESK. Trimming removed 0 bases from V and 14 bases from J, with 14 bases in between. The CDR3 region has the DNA TGTGCCAGCAGCCAAGAACGGGAGATAAGGACCCTCCACTTT. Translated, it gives CASSQEREIRTLHF.

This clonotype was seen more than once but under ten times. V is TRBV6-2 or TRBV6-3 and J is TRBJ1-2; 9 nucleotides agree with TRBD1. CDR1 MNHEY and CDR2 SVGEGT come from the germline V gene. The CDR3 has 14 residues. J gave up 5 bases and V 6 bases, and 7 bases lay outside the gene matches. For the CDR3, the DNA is TGTGCCAGCAGAAGAACCGGGACAGGGTATGGCTACACCTTC. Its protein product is CASRRTGTGYGYTF.

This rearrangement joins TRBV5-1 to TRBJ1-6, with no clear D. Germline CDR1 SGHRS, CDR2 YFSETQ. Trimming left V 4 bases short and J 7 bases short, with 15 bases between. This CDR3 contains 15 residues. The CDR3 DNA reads TGCGCCAGCAGCGGAGGGCAACCTGGGAATTCACCCCTCCACTTT. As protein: CASSGGQPGNSPLHF.

The DNA for the CDR3 is TGCAGTGCTAGAAGCGCGGGATCCTACAATGAGCAGTTCTTC. Encoded protein: CSARSAGSYNEQFF. The chain employs TRBV20-1 and TRBJ2-1, with a possible D match to TRBD2 (6 bases). The germline V gene encodes CDR1 DFQATT and CDR2 SNEGSKA (reference sequence). The CDR3 consists of 14 residues. V was clipped by 2 bases and J by 1 base, with 9 bases between them.

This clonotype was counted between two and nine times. CDR3 bases: TGCAGCGTTGCGGAGCCGGGACAGCTTCAAGAGACCCAGTACTTC. Its protein product is CSVAEPGQLQETQYF. The V gene is TRBV29-1, the J gene TRBJ2-5; 7 bases align to TRBD1. J was trimmed by 2 bases and V by 4 bases; bases with no gene match: 10. The CDR3 has 15 amino acids. CDR1 is SQVTM and CDR2 is ANQGSEA in the germline V gene.

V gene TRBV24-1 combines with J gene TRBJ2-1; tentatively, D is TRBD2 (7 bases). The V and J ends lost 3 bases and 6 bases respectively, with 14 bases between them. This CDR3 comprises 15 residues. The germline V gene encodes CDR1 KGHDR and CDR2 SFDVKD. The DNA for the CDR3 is TGTGCCACCAGTGATCCCGGGGGGCAAGGCAATGAGCAGTTCTTC. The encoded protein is CATSDPGGQGNEQFF.

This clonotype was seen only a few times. Here the CDR3 reads CSVEDPWEQYF. The CDR3 DNA reads as TGCAGCGTTGAGGACCCTTGGGAGCAGTACTTC. V usage is TRBV29-1 and J usage is TRBJ2-7; D remains ambiguous. CDR3 size: 11 residues. The V and J ends lost 3 bases and 7 bases respectively, with 10 bases between them. Germline lookup yields CDR1 SQVTM and CDR2 ANQGSEA.

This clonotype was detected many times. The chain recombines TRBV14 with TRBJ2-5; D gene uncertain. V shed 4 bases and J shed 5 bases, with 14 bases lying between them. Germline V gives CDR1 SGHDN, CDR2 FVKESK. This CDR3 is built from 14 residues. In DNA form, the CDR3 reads TGTGCCAGCAGCCCCCTCGTGCCGTCGGAGACCCAGTACTTC. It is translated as CASSPLVPSETQYF.

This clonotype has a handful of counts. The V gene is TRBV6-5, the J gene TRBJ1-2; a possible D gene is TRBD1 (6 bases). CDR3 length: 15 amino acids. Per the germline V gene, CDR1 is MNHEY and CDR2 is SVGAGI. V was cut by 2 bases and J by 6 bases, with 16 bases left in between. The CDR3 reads CASSYALQGRNGYTF. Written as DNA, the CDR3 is TGTGCCAGCAGTTACGCGCTACAGGGACGGAATGGCTACACCTTC.

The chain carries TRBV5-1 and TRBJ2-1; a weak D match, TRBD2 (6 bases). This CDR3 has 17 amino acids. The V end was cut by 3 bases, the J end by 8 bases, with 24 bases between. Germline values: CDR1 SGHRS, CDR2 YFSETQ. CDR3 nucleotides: TGCGCCAGCAGCTATGGTCCCTCGGGACTCCACGTCTATGAGCAGTTCTTC. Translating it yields CASSYGPSGLHVYEQFF.

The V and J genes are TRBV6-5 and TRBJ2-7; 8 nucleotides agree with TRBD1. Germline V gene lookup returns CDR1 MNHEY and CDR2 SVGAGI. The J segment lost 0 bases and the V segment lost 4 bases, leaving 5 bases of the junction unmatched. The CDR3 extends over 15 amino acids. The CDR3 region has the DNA TGTGCCAGCAGTTTCCGGGACAGGAGCTCCTACGAGCAGTACTTC. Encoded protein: CASSFRDRSSYEQYF.

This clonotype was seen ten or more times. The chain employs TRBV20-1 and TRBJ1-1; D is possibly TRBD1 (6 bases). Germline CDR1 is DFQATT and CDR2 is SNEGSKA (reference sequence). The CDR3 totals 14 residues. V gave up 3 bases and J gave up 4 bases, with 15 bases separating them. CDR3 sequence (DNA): TGCAGTGCTAGTCACCCCAGGGGTGCCACTGAAGCTTTCTTT. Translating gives CSASHPRGATEAFF.

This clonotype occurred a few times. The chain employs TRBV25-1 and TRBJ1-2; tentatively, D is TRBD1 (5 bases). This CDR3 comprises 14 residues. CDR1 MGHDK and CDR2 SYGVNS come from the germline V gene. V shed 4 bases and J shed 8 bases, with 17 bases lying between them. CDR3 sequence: CASSALGAALGYTF. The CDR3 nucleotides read TGTGCCAGCAGTGCTCTAGGGGCCGCCCTGGGCTACACCTTC.

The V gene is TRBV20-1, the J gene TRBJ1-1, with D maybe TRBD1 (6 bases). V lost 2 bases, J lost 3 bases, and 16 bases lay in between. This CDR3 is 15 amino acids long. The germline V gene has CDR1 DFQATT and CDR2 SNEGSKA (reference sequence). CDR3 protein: CSARHDRGGDTEAFF. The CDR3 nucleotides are TGCAGTGCTAGACATGACAGAGGGGGGGACACTGAAGCTTTCTTT.

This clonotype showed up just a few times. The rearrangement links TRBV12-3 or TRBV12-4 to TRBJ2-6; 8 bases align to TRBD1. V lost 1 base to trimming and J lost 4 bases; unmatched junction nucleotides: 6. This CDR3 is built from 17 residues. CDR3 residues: CASSLGTGRSGANVLTF. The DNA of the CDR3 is TGTGCCAGCAGTTTAGGGACAGGGCGGTCAGGGGCCAACGTCCTGACTTTC.